Below, one T cell receptor beta chain is given with its context. Sequenced by immunoSEQ multiplex PCR; TCRdb stores in-frame clones only, minus some. The table includes 90,000 to 110,000 clones, roughly 89% detected once. The sample belongs to a study of control samples from healthy donors and cancer patients. CDR1 and CDR2 (germline): LNHDA, SQIVND (reference sequence). Trimming removed 6 bases from V and 1 base from J, with 12 bases in between. This CDR3 has 14 residues. The clonotype originates from a woman aged 50 to 65 in good health. The chain employs TRBV19 and TRBJ1-1, with D possibly TRBD1 on 6 matching bases. The material sequenced was blood. The DNA for the CDR3 is TGTGCCAGTAGCCCGGACAGTTGGAACACTGAAGCTTTCTTT. Its translation is CASSPDSWNTEAFF.